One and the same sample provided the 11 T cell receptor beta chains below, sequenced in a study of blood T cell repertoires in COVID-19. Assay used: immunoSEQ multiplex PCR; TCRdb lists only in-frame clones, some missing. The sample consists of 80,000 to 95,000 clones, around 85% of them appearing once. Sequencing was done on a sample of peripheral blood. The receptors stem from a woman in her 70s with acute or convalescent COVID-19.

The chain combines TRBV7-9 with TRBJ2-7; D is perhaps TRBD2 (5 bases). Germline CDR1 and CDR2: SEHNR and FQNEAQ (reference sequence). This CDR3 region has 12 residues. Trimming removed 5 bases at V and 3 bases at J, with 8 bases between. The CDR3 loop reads CASSRLLYEQYV. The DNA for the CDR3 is TGTGCCAGCAGCAGACTACTCTACGAGCAGTACGTC.

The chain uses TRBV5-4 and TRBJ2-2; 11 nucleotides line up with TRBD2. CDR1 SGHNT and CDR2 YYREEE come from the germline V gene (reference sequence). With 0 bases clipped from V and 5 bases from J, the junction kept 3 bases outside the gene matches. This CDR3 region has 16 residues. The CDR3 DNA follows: TGTGCCAGCAGCTTGGGACTAGCGGGAACTACCGGGGAGCTGTTTTTT. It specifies CASSLGLAGTTGELFF. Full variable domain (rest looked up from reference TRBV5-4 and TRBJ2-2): ETGVTQSPTHLIKTRGQQVTLRCSSQSGHNTVSWYQQALGQGPQFIFQYYREEENGRGNFPPRFSGLQFPNYSSELNVNALELDDSALYLCASSLGLAGTTGELFFGEGSRLTVL.

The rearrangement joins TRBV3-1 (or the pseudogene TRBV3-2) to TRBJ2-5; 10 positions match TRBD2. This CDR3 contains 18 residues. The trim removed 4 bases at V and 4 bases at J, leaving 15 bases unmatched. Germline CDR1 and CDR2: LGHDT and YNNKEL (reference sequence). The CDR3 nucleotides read TGTGCCAGCAGCCCCTACGCACTTACGCTAGCGGGAGTAGAGACCCAGTACTTC. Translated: CASSPYALTLAGVETQYF.

Here the CDR3 reads CATSRGQGPGTEAFF. The CDR3 bases are TGTGCCACCAGCAGGGGACAGGGGCCGGGGACTGAAGCTTTCTTT. The chain carries TRBV15 and TRBJ1-1; TRBD1 matches 10 bases. The germline gives CDR1 LNHNV, CDR2 YYDKDF (reference sequence). The CDR3 loop spans 15 amino acids. Trimming cost V 3 bases and J 5 bases; bases outside gene matches: 6.

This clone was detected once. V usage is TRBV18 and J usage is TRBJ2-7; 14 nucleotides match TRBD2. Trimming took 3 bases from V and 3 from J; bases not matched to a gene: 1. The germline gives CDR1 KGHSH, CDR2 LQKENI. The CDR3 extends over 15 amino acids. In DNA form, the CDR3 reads TGTGCCAGCTCACCGGGGACTAGCGGGAGCTACGAGCAGTACGTC. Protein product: CASSPGTSGSYEQYV.

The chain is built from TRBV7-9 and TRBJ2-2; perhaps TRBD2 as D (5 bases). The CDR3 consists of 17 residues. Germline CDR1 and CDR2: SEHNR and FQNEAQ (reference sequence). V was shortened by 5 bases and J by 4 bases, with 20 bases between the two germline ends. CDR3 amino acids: CASSVPDSQAGTGELFF. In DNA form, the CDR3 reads TGTGCCAGCAGCGTTCCGGACTCTCAGGCGGGCACCGGGGAGCTGTTTTTT. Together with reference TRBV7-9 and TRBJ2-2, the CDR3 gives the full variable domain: DTGVSQNPRHKITKRGQNVTFRCDPISEHNRLYWYRQTLGQGPEFLTYFQNEAQLEKSRLLSDRFSAERPKGSFSTLEIQRTEQGDSAMYLCASSVPDSQAGTGELFFGEGSRLTVL.

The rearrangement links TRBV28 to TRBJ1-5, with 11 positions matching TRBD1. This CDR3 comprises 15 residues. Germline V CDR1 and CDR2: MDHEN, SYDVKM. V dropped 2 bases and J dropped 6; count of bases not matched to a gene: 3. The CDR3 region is CASSLPGTGGQPQHF. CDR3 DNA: TGTGCCAGCAGTTTACCCGGGACAGGGGGTCAGCCCCAGCATTTT.

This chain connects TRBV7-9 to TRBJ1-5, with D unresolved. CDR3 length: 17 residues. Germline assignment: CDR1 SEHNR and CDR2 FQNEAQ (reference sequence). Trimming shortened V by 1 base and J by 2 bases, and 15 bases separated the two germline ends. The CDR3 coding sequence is TGTGCCAGCAGCTTAGGAGAGATGACTTTCGGCAATCAGCCCCAGCATTTT. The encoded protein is CASSLGEMTFGNQPQHF.

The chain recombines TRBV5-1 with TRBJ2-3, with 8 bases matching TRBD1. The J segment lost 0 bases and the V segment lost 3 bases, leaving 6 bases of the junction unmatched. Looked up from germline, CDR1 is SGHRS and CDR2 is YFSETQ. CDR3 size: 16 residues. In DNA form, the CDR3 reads TGCGCCAGCAGCTGGACAGGGTCCTCTAGCACAGATACGCAGTATTTT. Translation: CASSWTGSSSTDTQYF.

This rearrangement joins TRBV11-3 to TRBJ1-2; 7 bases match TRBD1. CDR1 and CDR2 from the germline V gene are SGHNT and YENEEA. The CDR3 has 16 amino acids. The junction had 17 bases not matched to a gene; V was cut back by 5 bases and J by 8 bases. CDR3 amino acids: CASSRRAGTDMGGYTF. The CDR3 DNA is TGTGCCAGCAGCCGAAGGGCCGGGACAGACATGGGAGGCTACACCTTC.

CDR3 coding DNA: TGTGCCAGCAGCCTCGGGACTAGCCGAGATACGCAGTATTTT. It encodes CASSLGTSRDTQYF. The chain has TRBV2 and TRBJ2-3; TRBD2 aligns across 9 bases. The length of the CDR3 is 14 residues. With V trimmed by 6 bases and J by 5 bases, 6 bases remained unmatched. CDR1 SNHLY and CDR2 FYNNEI come from the germline V gene.